This note documents a single TCR beta chain sequence. Its antigen is not identified. CDR3 length equals 15 residues. V dropped 1 base and J dropped 12; count of bases not matched to a gene: 8. Germline-derived CDR1 and CDR2 are SGHTA and FQGNSA. Employing constant-segment primers, 5'RACE generated TCR alpha and TCR beta cDNA libraries bearing sample barcodes and UMIs. Via MiXCR, TCRdb re-called the 5' RACE reads, giving one row per CDR3 protein. The table records some 13,000 distinct CDR3 sequences, about 11% of them present only once. The sample originates from a study of T-cell memory formation after mild COVID-19. Study details: TCR clusters were mostly donor specific.

Study outcomes and limitations: Whereas later expanders leaned CD4+, clones contracting day 15 to 85 showed a balanced CD4/CD8 makeup.

The sequencing sample was made of PBMCs or a T cell subset sorted from them (not recorded which). The origin of this receptor is an adult woman who had mild COVID-19 (a few samples of this study predate the infection). Cell type and time point are not known. The genes are TRBV7-2 and TRBJ2-1; TRBD2 agrees at 11 bases. This CDR3 reads CASSLVVSGGGSQFF. The CDR3 DNA follows: TGTGCCAGCAGCTTAGTGGTTAGCGGGGGGGGTTCGCAGTTCTTC.